Listed below are T cell receptor beta chains from one sample, sequenced in a study of shared clonotypes between healthy human individuals. Only in-frame clones appear in the TCRdb table, and some are missing; sequencing was by immunoSEQ multiplex PCR. The sample contains more than 450,000 clones, about four fifths of which appear only once. Sequencing was done on a sample of PBMCs. All receptors derive from a middle-aged woman in good health. Some clones in this sample may be carry-over from other donors' samples. CDR3s include the opening cysteine and the closing phenylalanine or tryptophan. Fields, in order: clone size, V gene, J gene, D gene, CDR3 protein, CDR3 DNA. A D gene is named only where the DNA matches it firmly. A row's size may be missing; if present it is once, few, many or a size class.

size: .
V: TRBV4-3
J: TRBJ1-3
D: .
CDR3: CASSQAVSSGNTIYF
DNA: TGCGCCAGCAGCCAAGCGGTGTCCTCTGGAAACACCATATATTTT

size: .
V: TRBV7-2
J: TRBJ1-1
D: .
CDR3: CASSLPGGGLNTEAFF
DNA: TGTGCCAGCAGCCTCCCCGGGGGTGGATTGAACACTGAAGCTTTCTTT

size: many
V: TRBV7-2
J: TRBJ2-7
D: .
CDR3: CASSSNTGPYEQYF
DNA: TGTGCCAGCAGCTCTAACACAGGGCCCTACGAGCAGTACTTC

size: once
V: TRBV5-1
J: TRBJ2-2
D: .
CDR3: CASSARTSYTGELFF
DNA: TGCGCCAGCAGCGCCCGGACCTCCTACACCGGGGAGCTGTTTTTT

size: once
V: TRBV28
J: TRBJ2-5
D: .
CDR3: CASSSPPWATSEEETQYF
DNA: TGTGCCAGCAGTTCCCCCCCTTGGGCGACATCTGAGGAAGAGACCCAGTACTTC

size: .
V: TRBV7-9
J: TRBJ2-6
D: .
CDR3: CASSPQGSGANVLTF
DNA: TGTGCCAGCAGCCCCCAGGGTTCTGGGGCCAACGTCCTGACTTTC

size: .
V: TRBV7-9
J: TRBJ2-7
D: TRBD2
CDR3: CASSPRTSGNEQYF
DNA: TGTGCCAGCAGCCCCCGGACTAGCGGAAACGAGCAGTACTTC

size: .
V: TRBV28
J: TRBJ1-1
D: .
CDR3: CASSLDGTIEAFF
DNA: TGTGCCAGCAGCCTTGACGGGACGATTGAAGCTTTCTTT

size: .
V: TRBV30
J: TRBJ2-5
D: .
CDR3: CAWTPLQETQYF
DNA: TGTGCCTGGACCCCTCTCCAAGAGACCCAGTACTTC

size: .
V: TRBV10-3
J: TRBJ1-1
D: .
CDR3: CAISESIVRANTEAFF
DNA: TGTGCCATCAGTGAGTCGATCGTGCGCGCGAACACTGAAGCTTTCTTT

size: .
V: TRBV5-1
J: TRBJ1-1
D: .
CDR3: CASSHPDGYTEAFF
DNA: TGCGCCAGCAGCCATCCGGACGGATACACTGAAGCTTTCTTT

size: .
V: TRBV7-9
J: TRBJ2-2
D: .
CDR3: CASSLITAAGELFF
DNA: TGTGCCAGCAGCTTAATAACCGCAGCCGGGGAGCTGTTTTTT

size: .
V: TRBV6-5
J: TRBJ2-1
D: TRBD2
CDR3: CASSNRGGYNEQFF
DNA: TGTGCCAGCAGCAACCGGGGGGGGTACAATGAGCAGTTCTTC

size: .
V: TRBV18
J: TRBJ1-1
D: TRBD1
CDR3: CASSPLGTGVEAFF
DNA: TGTGCCAGCTCACCACTGGGGACAGGGGTTGAAGCTTTCTTT

size: once
V: TRBV21-1
J: TRBJ2-7
D: .
CDR3: CASSKRRGERPGPDYEQYF
DNA: TGTGCCAGCAGCAAAAGGCGGGGGGAGAGGCCCGGCCCCGATTACGAGCAGTACTTC

size: .
V: TRBV4-1
J: TRBJ2-2
D: .
CDR3: CASSHYGQNTGELFF
DNA: TGCGCCAGCAGCCACTATGGACAGAACACCGGGGAGCTGTTTTTT

size: .
V: TRBV9
J: TRBJ2-5
D: TRBD1
CDR3: CASSAGGGVWETQYF
DNA: TGTGCCAGCAGCGCAGGGGGCGGGGTTTGGGAGACCCAGTACTTC

size: .
V: TRBV5-1
J: TRBJ1-3
D: .
CDR3: CASSLDGPRNTGNTIYF
DNA: TGCGCCAGCAGCTTGGATGGGCCTCGAAATACTGGAAACACCATATATTTT

size: .
V: TRBV27
J: TRBJ1-1
D: TRBD1
CDR3: CASTRQGLNTEAFF
DNA: TGTGCCAGCACCAGACAGGGGTTGAACACTGAAGCTTTCTTT

size: .
V: TRBV5-1
J: TRBJ2-2
D: .
CDR3: CASSLERATGELFF
DNA: TGCGCCAGCAGCTTGGAAAGGGCCACCGGGGAGCTGTTTTTT

size: .
V: TRBV7-3
J: TRBJ1-2
D: .
CDR3: CASSLRQGGGYTF
DNA: TGTGCCAGCAGCTTACGGCAGGGCGGCGGCTACACCTTC